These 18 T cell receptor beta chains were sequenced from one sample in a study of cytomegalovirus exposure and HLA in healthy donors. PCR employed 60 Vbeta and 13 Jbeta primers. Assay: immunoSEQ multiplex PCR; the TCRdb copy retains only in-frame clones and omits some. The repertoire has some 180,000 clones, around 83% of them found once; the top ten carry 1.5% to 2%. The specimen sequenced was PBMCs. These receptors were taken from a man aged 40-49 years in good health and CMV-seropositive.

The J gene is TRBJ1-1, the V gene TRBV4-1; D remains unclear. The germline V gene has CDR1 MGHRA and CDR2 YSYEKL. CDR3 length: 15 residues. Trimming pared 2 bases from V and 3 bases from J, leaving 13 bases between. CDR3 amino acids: CASSQTSRGDTEAFF. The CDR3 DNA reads TGCGCCAGCAGCCAAACGAGTCGGGGAGACACTGAAGCTTTCTTT.

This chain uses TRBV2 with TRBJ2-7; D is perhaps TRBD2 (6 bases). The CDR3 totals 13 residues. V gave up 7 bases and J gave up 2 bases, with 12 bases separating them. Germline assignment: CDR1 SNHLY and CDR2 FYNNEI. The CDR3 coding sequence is TGTGCCAGCATAGGCGGGACCACCTACGAGCAGTACTTC. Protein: CASIGGTTYEQYF.

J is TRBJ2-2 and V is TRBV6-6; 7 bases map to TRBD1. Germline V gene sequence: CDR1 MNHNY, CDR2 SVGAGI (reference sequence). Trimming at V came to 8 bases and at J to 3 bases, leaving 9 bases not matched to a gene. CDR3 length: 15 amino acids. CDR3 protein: CASGTRDRDTGELFF. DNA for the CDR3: TGTGCCAGCGGAACCCGGGACAGAGACACCGGGGAGCTGTTTTTT.

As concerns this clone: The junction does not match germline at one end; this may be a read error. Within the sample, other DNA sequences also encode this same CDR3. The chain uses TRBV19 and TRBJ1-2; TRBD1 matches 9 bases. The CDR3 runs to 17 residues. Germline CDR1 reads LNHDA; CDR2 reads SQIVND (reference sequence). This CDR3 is CASSIGRLGQGIYGYTF. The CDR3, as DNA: TGCGCCAGTAGTATTGGGAGGTTAGGACAGGGGATTTATGGCTACACCTTC.

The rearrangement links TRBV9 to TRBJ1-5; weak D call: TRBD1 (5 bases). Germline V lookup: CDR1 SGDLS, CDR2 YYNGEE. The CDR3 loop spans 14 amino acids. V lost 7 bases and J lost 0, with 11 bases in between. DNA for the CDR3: TGTGCCAGCGGAGTGGGGGGTAGCAATCAGCCCCAGCATTTT. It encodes CASGVGGSNQPQHF.

The CDR3 nucleotides are TGTGCCAGCAGCTTATCCGGGGTGGTTGGTCAGCCCCAGCATTTT. This encodes CASSLSGVVGQPQHF. J is TRBJ1-5 and V is TRBV7-8; D ambiguous. Germline V gene data show CDR1 as SGHVS and CDR2 as FQNEAQ. This CDR3 has 15 amino acids. Trimming took off 2 bases at V and 6 bases at J, with 14 bases between the two ends. Variable domain in full (rest from reference TRBV7-8 and TRBJ1-5): GAGVSQSPRYKVAKRGQDVALRCDPISGHVSLFWYQQALGQGPEFLTYFQNEAQLDKSGLPSDRFFAERPEGSVSTLKIQRTQQEDSAVYLCASSLSGVVGQPQHFGDGTRLSIL.

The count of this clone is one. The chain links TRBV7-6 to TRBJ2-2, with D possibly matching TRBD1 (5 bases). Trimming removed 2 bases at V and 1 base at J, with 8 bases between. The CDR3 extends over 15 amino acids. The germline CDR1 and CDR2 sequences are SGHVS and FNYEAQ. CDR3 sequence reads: CASSLRQLNTGELFF. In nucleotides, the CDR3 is TGTGCCAGCAGCTTAAGACAGTTGAACACCGGGGAGCTGTTTTTT. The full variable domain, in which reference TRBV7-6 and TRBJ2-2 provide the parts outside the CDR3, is GAGVSQSPRYKVTKRGQDVALRCDPISGHVSLYWYRQALGQGPEFLTYFNYEAQQDKSGLPNDRFSAERPEGSISTLTIQRTEQRDSAMYRCASSLRQLNTGELFFGEGSRLTVL.

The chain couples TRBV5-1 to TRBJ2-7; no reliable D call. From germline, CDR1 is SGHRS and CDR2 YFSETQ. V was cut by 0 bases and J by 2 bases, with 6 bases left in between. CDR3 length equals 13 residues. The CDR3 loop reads CASSLDGAYEQYF. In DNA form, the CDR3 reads TGCGCCAGCAGCTTGGACGGAGCCTACGAGCAGTACTTC.

The CDR3 DNA follows: TGCGCCAGCAGCTCCGACACTACGACAGGGGGGAACGAGCAGTACTTC. Its translation is CASSSDTTTGGNEQYF. V usage is TRBV5-1 and J usage is TRBJ2-7, with 9 bases fitting TRBD1. This CDR3 region has 16 residues. Germline V lookup: CDR1 SGHRS, CDR2 YFSETQ. V shed 3 bases, J shed 5 bases, and the junction held 12 bases outside the gene matches. Complete variable domain (other parts from reference TRBV5-1 and TRBJ2-7): KAGVTQTPRYLIKTRGQQVTLSCSPISGHRSVSWYQQTPGQGLQFLFEYFSETQRNKGNFPGRFSGRQFSNSRSEMNVSTLELGDSALYLCASSSDTTTGGNEQYFGPGTRLTVT.

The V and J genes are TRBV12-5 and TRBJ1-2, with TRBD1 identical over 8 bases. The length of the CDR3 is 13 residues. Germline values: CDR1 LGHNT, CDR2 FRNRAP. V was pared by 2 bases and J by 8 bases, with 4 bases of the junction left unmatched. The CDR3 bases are TGTGCTAGTGGTTTGCCAGGGGGCGAGGGCTACACCTTC. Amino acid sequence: CASGLPGGEGYTF.

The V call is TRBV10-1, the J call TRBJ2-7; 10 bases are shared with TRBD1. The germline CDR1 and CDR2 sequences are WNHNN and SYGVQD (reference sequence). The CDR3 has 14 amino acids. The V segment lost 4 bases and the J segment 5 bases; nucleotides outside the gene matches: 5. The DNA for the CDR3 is TGCGCCAGCAGTGGGCGACAGGGGGCAAACGAGCAGTACTTC. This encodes CASSGRQGANEQYF.

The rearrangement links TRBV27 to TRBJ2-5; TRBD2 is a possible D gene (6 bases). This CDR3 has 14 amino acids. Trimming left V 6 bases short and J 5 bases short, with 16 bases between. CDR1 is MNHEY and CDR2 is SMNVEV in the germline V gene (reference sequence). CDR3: CASRAGRLGETQYF. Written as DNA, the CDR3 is TGTGCCAGCAGGGCGGGACGGCTCGGCGAGACCCAGTACTTC.

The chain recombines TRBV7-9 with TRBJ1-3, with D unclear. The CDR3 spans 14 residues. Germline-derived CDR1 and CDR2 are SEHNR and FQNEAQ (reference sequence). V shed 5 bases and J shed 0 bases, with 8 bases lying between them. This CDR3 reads CASSNELSGNTIYF. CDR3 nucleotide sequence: TGTGCCAGCAGCAACGAGCTCTCTGGAAACACCATATATTTT.

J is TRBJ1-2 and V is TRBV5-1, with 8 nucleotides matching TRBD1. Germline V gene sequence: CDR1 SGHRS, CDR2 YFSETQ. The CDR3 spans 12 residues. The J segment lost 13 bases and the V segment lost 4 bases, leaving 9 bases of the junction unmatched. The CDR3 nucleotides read TGCGCCAGCAGCGAACCGGACAGGGAAAGCACCTTC. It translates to CASSEPDRESTF.

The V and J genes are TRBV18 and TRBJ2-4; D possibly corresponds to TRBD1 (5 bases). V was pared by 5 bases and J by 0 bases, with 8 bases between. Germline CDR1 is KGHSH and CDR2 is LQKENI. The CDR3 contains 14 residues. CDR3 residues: CASSVQVAKNIQYF. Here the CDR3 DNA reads TGTGCCAGCTCAGTACAGGTAGCCAAAAACATTCAGTACTTC. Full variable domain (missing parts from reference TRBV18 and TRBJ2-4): NAGVMQNPRHLVRRRGQEARLRCSPMKGHSHVYWYRQLPEEGLKFMVYLQKENIIDESGMPKERFSAEFPKEGPSILRIQQVVRGDSAAYFCASSVQVAKNIQYFGAGTRLSVL.

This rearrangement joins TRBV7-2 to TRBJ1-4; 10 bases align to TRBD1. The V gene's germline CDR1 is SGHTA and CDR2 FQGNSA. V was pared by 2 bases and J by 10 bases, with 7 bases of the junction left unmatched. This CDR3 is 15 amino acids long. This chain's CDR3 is CASSLMGTGEGKLFF. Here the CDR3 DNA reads TGTGCCAGCAGCTTAATGGGGACAGGGGAGGGAAAACTGTTTTTT.

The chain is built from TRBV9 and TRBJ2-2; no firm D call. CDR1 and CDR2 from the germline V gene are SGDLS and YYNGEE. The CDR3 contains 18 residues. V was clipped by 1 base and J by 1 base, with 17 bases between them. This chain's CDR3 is CASSVQEQTRRNTGELFF. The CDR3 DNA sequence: TGTGCCAGCAGCGTACAGGAACAAACCAGGCGGAACACCGGGGAGCTGTTTTTT. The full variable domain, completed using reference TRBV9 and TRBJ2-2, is DSGVTQTPKHLITATGQRVTLRCSPRSGDLSVYWYQQSLDQGLQFLIQYYNGEERAKGNILERFSAQQFPDLHSELNLSSLELGDSALYFCASSVQEQTRRNTGELFFGEGSRLTVL.

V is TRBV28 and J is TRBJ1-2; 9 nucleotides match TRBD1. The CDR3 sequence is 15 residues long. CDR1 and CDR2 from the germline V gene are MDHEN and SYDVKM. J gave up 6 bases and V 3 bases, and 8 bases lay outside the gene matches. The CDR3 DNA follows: TGTGCCAGCAGTTTCCGGGACAGGGTAGTGCATGGCTACACCTTC. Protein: CASSFRDRVVHGYTF.